These 21 T cell receptor beta chains originate from one sample sequenced in a study of blood T cells in healthy people across ages. A second about 6 to 12 cycle PCR used barcoded and J-beta primers. TCRdb re-analysed the 5' RACE reads in MiXCR, keeping a single row per CDR3 protein. The data hold hundreds of thousands of distinct CDR3 sequences, with 52% observed a single time. Sequencing was performed on blood. The receptors originated from a woman of 80 years or more in good health.

With regard to this clonotype: This may stem from a read error, because a much larger clone lies one nucleotide away. This chain uses TRBV12-3 or TRBV12-4 with TRBJ2-1, with 14 positions matching TRBD2. This CDR3 spans 16 amino acids. The CDR3 nucleotides are TGTGCCAGCAGGGGACTAGCGGGGGCCAATTACAGTGAGCAGTTCTTC. This codes for CASRGLAGANYSEQFF.

This clonotype was detected ten times or more. The chain combines TRBV3-1 with TRBJ2-7, with D maybe TRBD1 (6 bases). The germline V gene has CDR1 LGHDT and CDR2 YNNKEL (reference sequence). Trimming pared 4 bases from V and 6 bases from J, leaving 16 bases between. This CDR3 comprises 14 residues. The CDR3 sequence is CASSRAHRVAEQYF. CDR3 DNA sequence: TGTGCCAGCAGCCGTGCTCACAGGGTTGCCGAGCAGTACTTC.

This chain uses TRBV29-1 with TRBJ1-1; TRBD1 is a possible D gene (5 bases). Germline values: CDR1 SQVTM, CDR2 ANQGSEA. This CDR3 region has 10 residues. The ends were cut back, 8 bases at V and 10 bases at J, with 14 bases in the middle. CDR3 nucleotide sequence: TGCAGCCCCCCGGGGGGTCGAGCTTTCTTT. Translated: CSPPGGRAFF.

This CDR3 is CASRRGTGDYEQYF. The CDR3 DNA reads as TGCGCCAGCAGAAGGGGGACAGGGGACTACGAGCAGTACTTC. The genes are TRBV5-1 and TRBJ2-5; TRBD1 matches 10 bases. The closer fit of TRBJ2-7 to the DNA end suggests the J call may be wrong. The germline CDR1 and CDR2 sequences are SGHRS and YFSETQ. The CDR3 spans 14 residues.

A word on this clonotype: This may come from a read error, since a much larger clone is one base off. The chain has TRBV12-3 or TRBV12-4 and TRBJ2-7; possibly TRBD2 for D (5 bases). CDR3 size: 11 residues. Trimming removed 6 bases from V and 10 bases from J, with 13 bases in between. In nucleotides, the CDR3 is TGTGCCAGCAGGCTCTCGGGGTCCCAGTACTTC. Amino acids: CASRLSGSQYF.

In this sample, this clonotype turned up many times. This CDR3 reads CASSPPRDRYEQYF. The DNA of the CDR3 is TGTGCCAGCTCACCCCCGCGGGACCGCTACGAGCAGTACTTC. V gene TRBV18 combines with J gene TRBJ2-7, with D perhaps matching TRBD2 (6 bases). V was cut by 3 bases and J by 3 bases, with 12 bases left in between. The CDR3 is 14 residues long. Per the germline V gene, CDR1 is KGHSH and CDR2 is LQKENI.

J is TRBJ2-3 and V is TRBV7-9; weak D call: TRBD1 (5 bases). The ends were cut back, 5 bases at V and 9 bases at J, with 12 bases in the middle. The CDR3 consists of 12 residues. CDR1 is SEHNR and CDR2 is FQNEAQ in the germline V gene (reference sequence). The CDR3: CASSTRQSTQYF. The CDR3 DNA is TGTGCCAGCAGCACCCGACAGAGCACGCAGTATTTT.

The chain combines TRBV6-5 with TRBJ1-5; the match to TRBD1 covers 7 bases. The trim removed 4 bases at V and 4 bases at J, leaving 7 bases unmatched. The germline CDR1 and CDR2 sequences are MNHEY and SVGAGI. This CDR3 comprises 15 residues. This CDR3 is CASSFLQGRNQPQHF. Here the CDR3 DNA reads TGTGCCAGCAGTTTCTTACAGGGGAGAAATCAGCCCCAGCATTTT.

The CDR3: CSVPRGAGGHNEQFF. The CDR3 nucleotides are TGCAGCGTCCCCCGGGGGGCGGGAGGACACAATGAGCAGTTCTTC. The chain couples TRBV29-1 to TRBJ2-1; 8 nucleotides match TRBD2. Germline loops: CDR1 SQVTM, CDR2 ANQGSEA. The CDR3 is 15 amino acids. The ends lost 6 bases at V and 5 bases at J; junction bases unmatched: 12.

In this sample, this clonotype turned up many times. The rearrangement uses TRBV4-3 and TRBJ1-4; D might be TRBD1 (5 bases). Trimming removed 0 bases from V and 3 bases from J, with 14 bases in between. Germline V gene data show CDR1 as LGHNA and CDR2 as YSLEER. The CDR3 consists of 17 residues. The CDR3 spells CASSQDWDSSANEKLFF. The CDR3 region has the DNA TGCGCCAGCAGCCAAGACTGGGACTCGTCCGCTAATGAAAAACTGTTTTTT.

This clonotype was picked up many times. The chain joins TRBV20-1 to TRBJ2-7, with D perhaps matching TRBD2 (6 bases). The germline gives CDR1 DFQATT, CDR2 SNEGSKA (reference sequence). The ends were cut back, 0 bases at V and 2 bases at J, with 14 bases in the middle. CDR3 length: 15 residues. CDR3 in amino acids: CSARETSRGAYEQYF. CDR3 DNA sequence: TGCAGTGCTAGAGAAACTAGCAGAGGGGCCTACGAGCAGTACTTC.

The chain carries TRBV20-1 and TRBJ2-3; a weak D match, TRBD2 (5 bases). The CDR3 extends over 15 amino acids. V was trimmed by 0 bases and J by 2 bases, leaving 12 bases between them. Germline V gene data show CDR1 as DFQATT and CDR2 as SNEGSKA (reference sequence). The CDR3: CSARDPSSHTDTQYF. The CDR3 nucleotides are TGCAGTGCTAGAGATCCTAGCTCACACACAGATACGCAGTATTTT.

Only a few counts were recorded for this clonotype. J is TRBJ2-6 and V is TRBV27; D perhaps matches TRBD2 (6 bases). Germline CDR1 is MNHEY and CDR2 is SMNVEV (reference sequence). The CDR3 is made up of 18 amino acids. Trimming shortened V by 3 bases and J by 0 bases, and 15 bases separated the two germline ends. Here the CDR3 DNA reads TGTGCCAGCAGTTTCTTGGGACTGAGCCCCTCTGGGGCCAACGTCCTGACTTTC. This sequence encodes CASSFLGLSPSGANVLTF.

The J gene is TRBJ2-7, the V gene TRBV6-6; 7 positions match TRBD2. The CDR3 extends over 16 amino acids. The germline V gene has CDR1 MNHNY and CDR2 SVGAGI (reference sequence). V dropped 1 base and J dropped 5; count of bases not matched to a gene: 11. CDR3: CASSYYLRDYAHEQYF. The DNA for the CDR3 is TGTGCCAGCAGTTACTACCTCCGGGACTACGCTCACGAGCAGTACTTC.

The chain carries TRBV29-1 and TRBJ2-5; D is ambiguous. The CDR3 is 15 amino acids. CDR1 is SQVTM, CDR2 ANQGSEA, per germline. V gave up 2 bases and J gave up 5 bases, with 18 bases separating them. The CDR3 nucleotides read TGCAGCGTTGAACCCCCGGGTCGAACGGGTGAGACCCAGTACTTC. This translates into CSVEPPGRTGETQYF.

The chain uses TRBV20-1 and TRBJ2-5; D not resolved. CDR3 length equals 12 residues. Germline-derived CDR1 and CDR2 are DFQATT and SNEGSKA (reference sequence). V lost 3 bases and J 3 bases, leaving 8 bases between the germline ends. The CDR3 sequence: CSASNAEETQYF. CDR3 bases: TGCAGTGCTAGTAATGCCGAAGAGACCCAGTACTTC.

The sample holds one count of this clonotype. V and J are TRBV3-1 and TRBJ2-1; D possibly corresponds to TRBD1 (6 bases). Germline-derived CDR1 and CDR2 are LGHDT and YNNKEL (reference sequence). The germline V and J ends were trimmed by 0 bases and 6 bases, with 12 bases remaining between them. The CDR3 sequence is 15 residues long. In nucleotides, the CDR3 is TGTGCCAGCAGCCAAGATCGAGGGACACTCAATGAGCAGTTCTTC. This encodes CASSQDRGTLNEQFF.

V usage is TRBV7-2 and J usage is TRBJ2-7; D possibly corresponds to TRBD1 (6 bases). The CDR3 is made up of 14 amino acids. Germline CDR1 reads SGHTA; CDR2 reads FQGNSA. Trimming pared 0 bases from V and 2 bases from J, leaving 8 bases between. Written as DNA, the CDR3 is TGTGCCAGCAGCTTAGCACAGGGAACCTACGAGCAGTACTTC. Encoded protein: CASSLAQGTYEQYF.

This clonotype appeared a single time. The chain uses TRBV25-1 and TRBJ2-5; D assignment may be TRBD1 or TRBD2 (5 bases each). The J call is uncertain, as TRBJ2-7 better fits the DNA end. The CDR3 runs to 11 residues. Germline CDR1 reads MGHDK; CDR2 reads SYGVNS. CDR3 protein: CASRDAYEQYF. CDR3 in DNA: TGTGCCAGCCGGGACGCCTACGAGCAGTACTTC.

The chain employs TRBV5-1 and TRBJ1-3; TRBD1 might be the D (5 bases). V was shortened by 0 bases and J by 4 bases, with 11 bases between the two germline ends. The CDR3 has 15 amino acids. Germline V CDR1 and CDR2: SGHRS, YFSETQ. The CDR3 here is CASSLGQGGGNTIYF. For the CDR3, the DNA is TGCGCCAGCAGCTTGGGCCAGGGAGGAGGAAACACCATATATTTT.

This clonotype appeared many times. The gene calls are TRBV4-2 and TRBJ2-5, with TRBD2 matching 8 bases. The CDR3 has 16 amino acids. Germline CDR1 is LGHNA and CDR2 is YNFKEQ. The V gene end was trimmed by 4 bases and the J gene end by 1 base; junction bases not matched to a gene: 8. This CDR3 is CASSPGLALSQETQYF. The CDR3 coding sequence is TGTGCCAGCAGCCCAGGACTAGCCCTCTCCCAAGAGACCCAGTACTTC.